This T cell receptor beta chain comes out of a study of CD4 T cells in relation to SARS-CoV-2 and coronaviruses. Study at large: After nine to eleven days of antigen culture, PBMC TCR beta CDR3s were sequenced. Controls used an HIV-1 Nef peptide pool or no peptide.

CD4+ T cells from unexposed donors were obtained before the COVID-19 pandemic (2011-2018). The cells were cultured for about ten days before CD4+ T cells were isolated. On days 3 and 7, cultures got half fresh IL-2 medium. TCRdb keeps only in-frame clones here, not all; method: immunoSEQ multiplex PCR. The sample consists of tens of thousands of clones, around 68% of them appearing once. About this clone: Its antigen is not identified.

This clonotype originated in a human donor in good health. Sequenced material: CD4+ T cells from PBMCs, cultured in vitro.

In DNA form, the CDR3 reads TGCGCCAGCAGCCAAGACTTGGGGCGCGGACACCTCTTAGCCAAAAACATTCAGTACTTC. Translation: CASSQDLGRGHLLAKNIQYF. The chain carries TRBV4-3 and TRBJ2-4; weak D call: TRBD1 (5 bases). Germline values: CDR1 LGHNA, CDR2 YSLEER. The CDR3 extends over 20 amino acids. The ends were cut back, 0 bases at V and 0 bases at J, with 21 bases in the middle.